Each of the 5 T cell receptor beta chains below was sequenced from the same sample in a study of T cells in Graves' hyperthyroidism and ophthalmopathy. Amplification yielded TCR beta CDR3 regions, with RNA transcripts as the source. The TCR CDR3 was amplified in a first-round RT-PCR using the HTBI primer set. TCRdb re-called the multiplex PCR reads with MiXCR, one entry per CDR3 protein. The repertoire has approximately 560,000 distinct CDR3 sequences, approximately 15% of them found once; the top ten carry less than 9.5%. Material for sequencing was blood. Source of these receptors: a woman in her thirties with Graves' hyperthyroidism.

The rearrangement joins TRBV4-1 to TRBJ2-5; maybe TRBD2 (5 bases). CDR3 length equals 15 residues. Trimming shortened V by 4 bases and J by 4 bases, and 16 bases separated the two germline ends. CDR1 MGHRA and CDR2 YSYEKL come from the germline V gene. CDR3 region: CASSPGSTSPETQYF. Written as DNA, the CDR3 is TGCGCCAGCAGCCCGGGATCGACCAGCCCAGAGACCCAGTACTTC.

The chain combines TRBV6-2 or TRBV6-3 with TRBJ1-5; no firm D call. V dropped 5 bases and J dropped 2 bases, with 10 bases sitting between them. Germline lookup yields CDR1 MNHEY and CDR2 SVGEGT. CDR3 length equals 14 residues. The CDR3 coding sequence is TGTGCCAGCAGTCCCGTTTCCGGCAATCAGCCCCAGCATTTT. It encodes CASSPVSGNQPQHF.

As concerns this clonotype: A much larger clone lies a single base off, so this may be a read error. The V and J genes are TRBV29-1 and TRBJ2-5; D is perhaps TRBD1 (5 bases). Germline V gene data show CDR1 as SQVTM and CDR2 as ANQGSEA. This CDR3 comprises 13 residues. The V gene lost 1 base and the J gene lost 7 bases, with 13 bases spanning the gap. CDR3 in amino acids: CSVEGQLGRTQYF. DNA for the CDR3: TGCAGCGTTGAAGGACAGCTGGGAAGGACCCAGTACTTC. The full variable domain, completed using reference TRBV29-1 and TRBJ2-5, is SAVISQKPSRDICQRGTSLTIQCQVDSQVTMMFWYRQQPGQSLTLIATANQGSEATYESGFVIDKFPISRPNLTFSTLTVSNMSPEDSSIYLCSVEGQLGRTQYFGPGTRLLVL.

This clonotype appeared a few times. The chain recombines TRBV30 with TRBJ1-1; the match to TRBD1 covers 10 bases. CDR3 length equals 13 residues. Germline CDR1 and CDR2: GTSNPN and SVGIG (reference sequence). J was trimmed by 4 bases and V by 5 bases; bases with no gene match: 4. The CDR3 sequence: CAWGRDRGTEAFF. The CDR3 DNA reads as TGTGCCTGGGGGAGGGACAGGGGCACTGAAGCTTTCTTT.

This clonotype appeared many times. The chain joins TRBV28 to TRBJ2-1; possibly TRBD2 for D (6 bases). V was pared by 7 bases and J by 0 bases, with 13 bases between. The length of the CDR3 is 15 residues. Germline V lookup: CDR1 MDHEN, CDR2 SYDVKM. This CDR3 reads CASIEAGRSYNEQFF. The CDR3, as DNA: TGTGCCAGCATTGAAGCGGGCCGCTCCTACAATGAGCAGTTCTTC.